These 18 T cell receptor beta chains were sequenced from one sample in a study of cytomegalovirus exposure and HLA in healthy donors. Clones were read by immunoSEQ multiplex PCR, and TCRdb kept only the in-frame ones, dropping some. The sample has roughly 59,000 clones; about 92% are singletons. Material for sequencing was PBMCs. Receptor source: a man between 18 and 29 years old in good health and CMV-seropositive.

V is TRBV15 and J is TRBJ2-5, with D perhaps TRBD1 (5 bases). Looked up from germline, CDR1 is LNHNV and CDR2 is YYDKDF (reference sequence). The CDR3 extends over 15 amino acids. V lost 5 bases and J lost 5, with 18 bases in between. In DNA form, the CDR3 reads TGTGCCACCAGCGATGCCCTGGGGTGGGGCGAGACCCAGTACTTC. Its protein is CATSDALGWGETQYF.

J is TRBJ2-7 and V is TRBV5-1, with D maybe TRBD2 (6 bases). The germline V gene encodes CDR1 SGHRS and CDR2 YFSETQ. The CDR3 is 15 amino acids. Trimming took 0 bases from V and 3 from J, leaving 13 bases between them. CDR3 sequence: CASSLGLGGNYEQYF. DNA for the CDR3: TGCGCCAGCAGCTTGGGCCTAGGCGGGAACTACGAGCAGTACTTC.

The chain combines TRBV7-8 with TRBJ1-5; D is unclear. With 5 bases removed from V and 3 bases from J, the gap between germline ends came to 8 bases. Germline V gene sequence: CDR1 SGHVS, CDR2 FQNEAQ. This CDR3 has 13 amino acids. CDR3 sequence (DNA): TGTGCCAGCAGCCCGCAACTCAATCAGCCCCAGCATTTT. It codes for CASSPQLNQPQHF.

This chain uses TRBV4-1 with TRBJ2-3, with 11 bases matching TRBD2. This CDR3 has 18 residues. V lost 0 bases, J lost 6 bases, and 11 bases stayed unmatched. The germline V gene encodes CDR1 MGHRA and CDR2 YSYEKL. CDR3 protein: CASSQDLRLAGIIDTQYF. The CDR3 bases are TGCGCCAGCAGCCAAGATCTGAGACTAGCGGGAATTATCGATACGCAGTATTTT.

CDR3 sequence reads: CASGLVQIYEQYF. The CDR3 nucleotides are TGTGCCAGCGGACTGGTTCAAATCTACGAGCAGTACTTC. The genes are TRBV28 and TRBJ2-7; tentative D call: TRBD2 (5 bases). Trimming took 8 bases from V and 3 from J, leaving 14 bases between them. CDR1 and CDR2 (germline): MDHEN, SYDVKM. CDR3 length equals 13 residues. Using reference TRBV28 and TRBJ2-7 for the parts outside the CDR3, the full variable domain is DVKVTQSSRYLVKRTGEKVFLECVQDMDHENMFWYRQDPGLGLRLIYFSYDVKMKEKGDIPEGYSVSREKKERFSLILESASTNQTSMYLCASGLVQIYEQYFGPGTRLTVT.

This chain joins TRBV27 and TRBJ2-3, with 14 bases lining up with TRBD2. The length of the CDR3 is 17 residues. J was trimmed by 1 base and V by 11 bases; bases with no gene match: 11. Germline loops: CDR1 MNHEY, CDR2 SMNVEV (reference sequence). The CDR3 nucleotides are TGTGCCTCCCCAGGACTAGCGGGAGGACGACGCACAGATACGCAGTATTTT. Encoded protein: CASPGLAGGRRTDTQYF.

The chain links TRBV11-1 to TRBJ2-3; D may be TRBD1 (6 bases). Deletions cut 0 bases from V and 5 bases from J, with 9 bases between. Germline loops: CDR1 SGHAT, CDR2 FQDESV (reference sequence). This CDR3 comprises 14 residues. This CDR3 reads CASSLAQGGDTQYF. CDR3 DNA: TGTGCCAGCAGCTTAGCACAGGGTGGAGATACGCAGTATTTT.

This chain connects TRBV19 to TRBJ2-4, with D possibly TRBD1 on 5 matching bases. Per the germline V gene, CDR1 is LNHDA and CDR2 is SQIVND (reference sequence). Trimming shortened V by 2 bases and J by 5 bases, and 7 bases separated the two germline ends. The CDR3 totals 13 residues. The CDR3 protein is CASSIRGQNIQYF. CDR3 sequence (DNA): TGTGCCAGTAGTATAAGGGGCCAAAACATTCAGTACTTC.

This chain connects TRBV6-1 to TRBJ2-5, with D possibly TRBD1 on 5 matching bases. The CDR3 has 12 amino acids. Trimming stripped 6 bases from V and 6 bases from J, with 11 bases between. CDR1 and CDR2 from the germline V gene are MNHNS and SASEGT. The CDR3 is CASRQDRKTQYF. The DNA of the CDR3 is TGTGCCAGCAGACAGGATCGAAAGACCCAGTACTTC.

V gene TRBV27 combines with J gene TRBJ2-5; maybe TRBD1 (5 bases). Germline assignment: CDR1 MNHEY and CDR2 SMNVEV (reference sequence). This CDR3 has 16 residues. The germline V and J ends were trimmed by 5 bases and 5 bases, with 21 bases remaining between them. The CDR3 here is CASSPLQSGFGETQYF. In DNA form, the CDR3 reads TGTGCCAGCAGTCCTCTCCAATCAGGGTTTGGGGAGACCCAGTACTTC.

This chain connects TRBV18 to TRBJ1-2, with 8 bases that match TRBD1. With V trimmed by 3 bases and J by 3 bases, 6 bases remained unmatched. CDR1 is KGHSH, CDR2 LQKENI, per germline. The CDR3 is 15 residues long. This CDR3 reads CASSPQGAQDYGYTF. The DNA for the CDR3 is TGTGCCAGCTCACCCCAGGGGGCTCAAGACTATGGCTACACCTTC.

The J gene is TRBJ2-7, the V gene TRBV7-8; D gene uncertain. The germline CDR1 and CDR2 sequences are SGHVS and FQNEAQ. The V gene lost 5 bases and the J gene lost 7 bases, with 9 bases spanning the gap. The CDR3 length is 11 residues. As DNA, the CDR3 is TGTGCCAGCAGCCACTCGCGGGAGCAGTACTTC. Amino acids: CASSHSREQYF.

The rearrangement uses TRBV19 and TRBJ2-7, with TRBD2 matching over 7 bases. CDR3 length: 15 residues. Germline V gives CDR1 LNHDA, CDR2 SQIVND (reference sequence). Losses at the gene ends were 6 bases for V and 2 bases for J; bases not matched to a gene: 10. The CDR3 DNA is TGTGCCAGTAGGCCCAGTGTCGGGAGGACCTACGAGCAGTACTTC. It specifies CASRPSVGRTYEQYF.

This chain connects TRBV5-4 to TRBJ2-1; 9 positions match TRBD2. CDR1 SGHNT and CDR2 YYREEE come from the germline V gene (reference sequence). The CDR3 sequence is 13 residues long. Trimming at V came to 3 bases and at J to 7 bases, leaving 2 bases not matched to a gene. CDR3 protein: CASSWTSENEQFF. In DNA, the CDR3 is TGTGCCAGCAGCTGGACTAGCGAAAATGAGCAGTTCTTC.

In its sample, this clone was seen a few times. The chain couples TRBV30 to TRBJ2-3, with D possibly being TRBD2 (7 bases). Germline CDR1 reads GTSNPN; CDR2 reads SVGIG (reference sequence). Trimming stripped 0 bases from V and 1 base from J, with 20 bases between. The CDR3 is 18 residues long. Written as DNA, the CDR3 is TGTGCCTGGAGTGTAGAAGGGAGGGGGGTTGAGGGCACAGATACGCAGTATTTT. Protein product: CAWSVEGRGVEGTDTQYF.

The chain carries TRBV19 and TRBJ1-1; a weak D match, TRBD1 (6 bases). Germline values: CDR1 LNHDA, CDR2 SQIVND (reference sequence). V was cut by 7 bases and J by 5 bases, with 23 bases left in between. The CDR3 totals 16 residues. The CDR3: CASTFAGALSLTEAFF. The CDR3 region has the DNA TGTGCCAGTACATTCGCAGGGGCCCTCAGCTTGACTGAAGCTTTCTTT.

The rearrangement uses TRBV9 and TRBJ1-1; TRBD1 agrees at 7 bases. With V trimmed by 3 bases and J by 1 base, 6 bases remained unmatched. This CDR3 contains 15 residues. Germline CDR1 is SGDLS and CDR2 is YYNGEE. The CDR3 region has the DNA TGTGCCAGCAGCGAAAAGGGGGCGAGGAACACTGAAGCTTTCTTT. This translates into CASSEKGARNTEAFF.

The rearrangement joins TRBV9 to TRBJ2-1; 8 bases map to TRBD1. Per germline, CDR1 SGDLS and CDR2 YYNGEE. With V trimmed by 3 bases and J by 7 bases, 3 bases remained unmatched. The CDR3 extends over 13 amino acids. In DNA, the CDR3 is TGTGCCAGCAGCGCGTGGACAGGGAATGAGCAGTTCTTC. This codes for CASSAWTGNEQFF.